This TCR beta chain emerged from a study of T cell changes during pregnancy in multiple sclerosis. Libraries were prepared by immunoSEQ multiplex PCR; TCRdb keeps only in-frame clonotypes and omits some of them. The sample lists about 46,000 clones; 75% to 95% were seen once. Germline V lookup: CDR1 SGHRS, CDR2 YFSETQ. This CDR3 has 14 amino acids. J was trimmed by 3 bases and V by 4 bases; bases with no gene match: 6. The sequence was obtained from a female donor with multiple sclerosis, enrolled in a pregnancy study. Sequenced material: CD8+ T cells from peripheral blood mononuclear cells, taken in the second trimester of pregnancy. The V and J genes are TRBV5-1 and TRBJ2-7; TRBD1 agrees at 8 bases. The CDR3 sequence: CASSADGQGYEQYF. Written as DNA, the CDR3 is TGCGCCAGCAGCGCGGATGGACAGGGCTACGAGCAGTACTTC.